This TCR beta chain was identified in a study of identical twins. The cDNA had a unique molecular identifier and a template-switch universal primer site. Using its own MiXCR run on the 5' RACE reads, TCRdb lists one record per CDR3 protein. The table lists around 220,000 distinct CDR3 sequences, more than 12% of them singletons. The CDR3 is 14 amino acids. The germline V gene encodes CDR1 SQVTM and CDR2 ANQGSEA. Trimming cost V 5 bases and J 4 bases, with 15 bases left between them. Concerning this clonotype itself: Its antigen remains unidentified.

Findings and caveats of the study: The study drew conclusions from cross-sectional statistical analysis, not from following the same donors.

Input material: memory (CD45RO+) T cells sorted from blood. This chain joins TRBV29-1 and TRBJ1-3; weak D call: TRBD1 (6 bases). The sequence derives from a woman under 30 in good health. The CDR3 reads CSVLKGGNGNTIYF. The DNA for the CDR3 is TGCAGCGTTTTGAAGGGGGGTAACGGAAACACCATATATTTT.